The next 8 T cell receptor beta chains were all read from a single sample in a study of blood T cell repertoires in COVID-19. The method was immunoSEQ multiplex PCR; TCRdb's version includes in-frame clones alone and lacks a portion of them. The table lists approximately 190,000 clones, 70% to 85% of them singletons. Sequences were obtained from peripheral blood. All receptors come from a human donor with acute or convalescent COVID-19. The donor label of this sample is uncertain.

The J gene is TRBJ2-2, the V gene TRBV7-3, with D hard to call. This CDR3 has 15 residues. Per the germline V gene, CDR1 is SGHTA and CDR2 is FQGTGA. V was trimmed by 1 base and J by 3 bases, leaving 9 bases between them. CDR3 loop: CASSLMVLDTGELFF. The CDR3 bases are TGTGCCAGCAGCTTAATGGTATTAGACACCGGGGAGCTGTTTTTT.

The CDR3 bases are TGTGCTAGTGGTTTGGTACTAGGGGCAGGGGGACACTATGGCTACACCTTC. This encodes CASGLVLGAGGHYGYTF. The chain carries TRBV12-5 and TRBJ1-2; 7 nucleotides match TRBD1. The CDR3 is 17 amino acids. V was clipped by 0 bases and J by 3 bases; unmatched bases: 10. Germline CDR1 reads LGHNT; CDR2 reads FRNRAP.

The chain has TRBV7-2 and TRBJ2-5; D ambiguous. The CDR3 length is 13 residues. The V end lost 4 bases, the J end lost 1 base, and 7 bases lay between the germline ends. The germline gives CDR1 SGHTA, CDR2 FQGNSA. The CDR3 DNA follows: TGTGCCAGCAGCTCCTCCCCCCAAGAGACCCAGTACTTC. Its protein is CASSSSPQETQYF.

The chain combines TRBV5-6 with TRBJ1-4; 7 bases are a match to TRBD1. The germline V gene has CDR1 SGHDT and CDR2 YYEEEE. CDR3 length: 14 amino acids. Trimming cost V 4 bases and J 5 bases; bases outside gene matches: 5. The CDR3 sequence: CASSEGGRNEKLFF. The CDR3 DNA sequence: TGTGCCAGCAGCGAAGGGGGCCGCAATGAAAAACTGTTTTTT.

The genes are TRBV25-1 and TRBJ2-3, with D unresolved. The ends were cut back, 4 bases at V and 0 bases at J, with 8 bases in the middle. CDR1 MGHDK and CDR2 SYGVNS come from the germline V gene. The CDR3 runs to 14 residues. The DNA of the CDR3 is TGTGCCAGCAGTGGGCAGGCTAGCACAGATACGCAGTATTTT. It encodes CASSGQASTDTQYF.

The chain is built from TRBV30 and TRBJ2-5, with unresolved D. The CDR3 has 12 amino acids. Germline assignment: CDR1 GTSNPN and CDR2 SVGIG (reference sequence). V lost 5 bases and J 2 bases, leaving 9 bases between the germline ends. CDR3 sequence reads: CAWGPEQETQYF. CDR3 nucleotides: TGTGCCTGGGGGCCCGAGCAAGAGACCCAGTACTTC. The full variable domain, rest sourced from reference TRBV30 and TRBJ2-5, is SQTIHQWPATLVQPVGSPLSLECTVEGTSNPNLYWYRQAAGRGLQLLFYSVGIGQISSEVPQNLSASRPQDRQFILSSKKLLLSDSGFYLCAWGPEQETQYFGPGTRLLVL.

Note on this clone: A read error may account for a junction end that differs from germline. The gene calls are TRBV23-1 and TRBJ2-3, with 10 bases aligning to TRBD1. TRBV23-1 is given ORF status, its function remaining uncertain. The CDR3 extends over 18 amino acids. The DNA for the CDR3 is TGCGCCAGTAGTCAATCTCTCCGGGACAGGGGAAACACAGATACGCAGTATTTT. Translating gives CASSQSLRDRGNTDTQYF.

The rearrangement links TRBV7-7 to TRBJ2-5; TRBD2 agrees at 10 bases. Germline CDR1 and CDR2: SSHAT and FNYEAQ (reference sequence). V dropped 4 bases and J dropped 4; count of bases not matched to a gene: 9. This CDR3 is built from 16 residues. The CDR3 reads CASSSPATSGSETQYF. CDR3 DNA sequence: TGTGCCAGCAGCTCACCAGCGACTAGCGGGTCAGAGACCCAGTACTTC.